This is a list of T cell receptor beta chains from one sample in a study of blood T cell repertoires in COVID-19. The repertoire was sequenced with immunoSEQ multiplex PCR; TCRdb's copy has only in-frame clones and lacks some. Among fewer than 350,000 clones listed, around 87% were seen once. The sample comprised PBMCs or T cells enriched from blood (not recorded which). These TCRs come from a woman aged 18 to 35 with acute COVID-19. CDR3s include the opening cysteine and the closing phenylalanine or tryptophan.

V: TRBV28; J: TRBJ2-7; CDR3: CASTRSGSPHEQYF
V: TRBV10-3; J: TRBJ1-4; CDR3: CAISESGLDSLVKLFF
V: TRBV6-5; J: TRBJ2-2; CDR3: CVTREDTGELFF
V: TRBV7-9; J: TRBJ2-2; CDR3: CASSLGAGGITGELFF
V: TRBV19; J: TRBJ1-5; CDR3: CASSLQGRNQPQHF
V: TRBV5-1; J: TRBJ2-2; CDR3: CASAGQANTGELFF
V: TRBV19; J: TRBJ1-1; CDR3: CASKRRLRQLEAFF
V: TRBV4-1; J: TRBJ2-7; CDR3: CASSSGAGGPTYEQYF
V: TRBV7-2; J: TRBJ2-5; CDR3: CAETFQETQYF
V: TRBV2; J: TRBJ2-2; CDR3: CASTPRTSPNTGELFF
V: TRBV28; J: TRBJ2-2; CDR3: CASRAPITGQLTNTGELFF
V: TRBV6-5; J: TRBJ2-5; CDR3: CASRAGIGEETQYF
V: TRBV27; J: TRBJ2-7; CDR3: CASSFVRARGSYEQYF
V: TRBV6-2/TRBV6-3; J: TRBJ2-7; CDR3: CASSYTGLPTNEQYF
V: TRBV7-8; J: TRBJ1-5; CDR3: CASSRLGQKNQPQHF
V: TRBV7-9; J: TRBJ1-2; CDR3: CASSFGLTGGGYTF
V: TRBV7-9; J: TRBJ1-1; CDR3: CASSEMSNTEAFF
V: TRBV10-3; J: TRBJ2-7; CDR3: CAISELPAGGGYEQYF
V: TRBV5-1; J: TRBJ2-2; CDR3: CATSRTSGSIGELFF
V: TRBV6-5; J: TRBJ1-2; CDR3: CASRAGGRYGYTF
V: TRBV10-1; J: TRBJ2-7; CDR3: CASRDRVSSEQYF
V: TRBV6-4; J: TRBJ1-2; CDR3: CASRETGGFGYTF
V: TRBV28; J: TRBJ1-5; CDR3: CASYESPGYSNQPQHF